This is a list of T cell receptor beta chains from one sample in a study of blood T cell repertoires in COVID-19. Using immunoSEQ multiplex PCR, the repertoire was profiled, and TCRdb retains in-frame clones only, with some absent. The table lists approximately 300,000 clones, roughly 80% of them singletons. The sequenced material came from peripheral blood. The receptor source for this set is a person in their 70s with COVID-19, enrolled during active disease. The CDR3 runs from the conserved cysteine through the conserved F or W. The D gene is left open where the match is weak. Size is stated for part of the rows, as once, few or many counts, or as a class when the clone is expanded.

clone_size	j_call	d_call	v_call	cdr3_aa	cdr3_nt
.	TRBJ1-5	TRBD1	TRBV7-6	CASSLVEPGQGGQPQHF	TGTGCCAGCAGCTTAGTCGAGCCGGGACAGGGAGGTCAGCCCCAGCATTTT
.	TRBJ2-3	.	TRBV20-1	CSASFLDTQYF	TGCAGTGCCTCGTTCCTAGATACGCAGTATTTT
.	TRBJ2-1	TRBD2	TRBV29-1	CSVVSGGYNEQFF	TGCAGCGTTGTAAGCGGGGGGTACAATGAGCAGTTCTTC
.	TRBJ1-6	.	TRBV19	CASRPPGDSPLHF	TGTGCCAGTAGACCCCCAGGGGATTCACCCCTCCACTTT
.	TRBJ1-4	TRBD1	TRBV7-8	CASSPADRGEKLFF	TGTGCCAGCAGCCCCGCGGACAGGGGGGAAAAACTGTTTTTT
.	TRBJ2-1	TRBD2	TRBV7-2	CASSLTSGSRNEQFF	TGTGCCAGCAGCTTAACTAGCGGGAGTAGGAATGAGCAGTTCTTC
.	TRBJ2-7	TRBD2	TRBV5-4	CASSLSAGGAYEQYF	TGTGCCAGCAGCTTGTCGGCGGGGGGCGCCTACGAGCAGTACTTC
.	TRBJ2-1	TRBD2	TRBV9	CASTPASGRAYNEQFF	TGTGCCAGCACGCCAGCTAGCGGGAGGGCCTACAATGAGCAGTTCTTC
.	TRBJ2-5	TRBD1	TRBV28	CASSEGGQGQETQYF	TGTGCCAGCAGCGAAGGGGGACAGGGGCAGGAGACCCAGTACTTC
.	TRBJ2-7	TRBD2	TRBV28	CASRPPGGGYEQYF	TGTGCCAGCAGACCACCGGGCGGGGGGTACGAGCAGTACTTC
once	TRBJ2-3	.	TRBV7-2	CASSLAPTSTDTQYF	TGTGCCAGCAGCTTGGCCCCGACTAGCACAGATACGCAGTATTTT
.	TRBJ1-2	.	TRBV1	CTSSLESTGFYGYTF	TGCACCAGCAGCCTTGAGTCTACAGGGTTCTATGGCTACACCTTC
.	TRBJ1-1	TRBD1	TRBV4-2	CASSQAGTGGTEAFF	TGTGCCAGCAGCCAAGCGGGGACAGGGGGCACTGAAGCTTTCTTT
.	TRBJ1-3	TRBD1	TRBV7-9	CASSFLPGQGSGNTIYF	TGTGCCAGCAGCTTCCTACCGGGACAGGGATCTGGAAACACCATATATTTT
.	TRBJ1-3	TRBD1	TRBV4-3	CASSQQPGQQSGNTIYF	TGCGCCAGCAGCCAACAACCGGGACAGCAAAGTGGAAACACCATATATTTT
.	TRBJ1-1	.	TRBV9	CASSVGSAFMNTEAFF	TGTGCCAGCAGCGTAGGGAGCGCCTTCATGAACACTGAAGCTTTCTTT
.	TRBJ1-5	.	TRBV19	CASSGDNSNQPQHF	TGTGCCAGTAGTGGGGACAATAGCAATCAGCCCCAGCATTTT
few	TRBJ1-2	TRBD1	TRBV27	CASSWDRGGRGYTF	TGTGCCAGCAGTTGGGACAGGGGTGGGAGAGGCTACACCTTC
.	TRBJ2-6	.	TRBV28	CASSFNTGANVLTF	TGTGCCAGCAGTTTTAACACTGGGGCCAACGTCCTGACTTTC
.	TRBJ1-2	.	TRBV25-1	CASSESLDSNYGYTF	TGTGCCAGCAGTGAATCCCTCGACAGCAACTATGGCTACACCTTC
.	TRBJ1-3	.	TRBV3-1/TRBV3-2	CASSQDRGGNTIYF	TGTGCCAGCAGCCAAGACAGGGGCGGAAACACCATATATTTT
.	TRBJ1-1	.	TRBV18	CASSPIQGGNTEAFF	TGTGCCAGCTCACCAATTCAGGGAGGCAACACTGAAGCTTTCTTT
.	TRBJ2-3	.	TRBV27	CASSSTWLGITDTQYF	TGTGCCAGCAGTTCGACTTGGCTAGGAATTACAGATACGCAGTATTTT
.	TRBJ1-1	TRBD1	TRBV28	CASLDRGNGEAFF	TGTGCCAGCCTGGACAGGGGGAATGGTGAAGCTTTCTTT
.	TRBJ1-4	TRBD1	TRBV27	CATKGASATNEKLFF	TGTGCCACCAAGGGGGCTTCAGCAACTAATGAAAAACTGTTTTTT
few	TRBJ1-2	.	TRBV5-1	CASSLEPRNYGYTF	TGCGCCAGCAGCTTGGAGCCGAGAAACTATGGCTACACCTTC
.	TRBJ2-5	.	TRBV10-3	CAISESVDSATQYF	TGTGCCATCAGTGAGTCAGTGGACAGTGCGACCCAGTACTTC
few	TRBJ2-7	.	TRBV5-1	CASSVQEFFEQYF	TGCGCCAGCAGTGTGCAGGAATTCTTCGAGCAGTACTTC
.	TRBJ1-5	TRBD1	TRBV7-2	CASSRTGYSNQPQHF	TGTGCCAGCAGCCGGACAGGCTATAGCAATCAGCCCCAGCATTTT
.	TRBJ1-3	.	TRBV18	CASSPDGGAGRNTIYF	TGTGCCAGCTCACCAGACGGTGGAGCGGGCCGGAACACCATATATTTT
.	TRBJ2-1	TRBD1	TRBV9	CASSTWDRGHYNEQFF	TGTGCCAGCAGCACATGGGACAGGGGGCATTACAATGAGCAGTTCTTC
.	TRBJ1-2	.	TRBV7-2	CASSLSQGPPLYF	TGTGCCAGCAGCTTATCGCAGGGCCCACCGCTCTACTTC
.	TRBJ2-2	.	TRBV24-1	CATSDPGGGVFTGELFF	TGTGCCACCAGTGATCCGGGAGGGGGCGTTTTCACCGGGGAGCTGTTTTTT
.	TRBJ2-5	.	TRBV6-6	CASSPTGGTDETQYF	TGTGCCAGCAGCCCGACGGGCGGGACAGACGAGACCCAGTACTTC
.	TRBJ2-2	.	TRBV24-1	CATSDSLGQPTNTGELFF	TGTGCCACCAGTGATTCGCTGGGCCAGCCTACGAACACCGGGGAGCTGTTTTTT
.	TRBJ2-3	TRBD2	TRBV7-2	CASSLGSSGGAGGTQYF	TGTGCCAGCAGCTTAGGATCTAGCGGGGGGGCAGGGGGTACGCAGTATTTT
.	TRBJ1-3	.	TRBV4-3	CASSQEDKLRGAGGNTIYF	TGCGCCAGCAGCCAAGAAGATAAACTACGGGGGGCGGGCGGAAACACCATATATTTT
.	TRBJ2-1	TRBD2	TRBV27	CATDGTSGTFYNEQFF	TGTGCCACCGACGGGACTAGCGGGACGTTTTACAATGAGCAGTTCTTC
.	TRBJ2-7	.	TRBV9	CASSGRDFYF	TGTGCCAGCAGCGGCCGGGACTTCTACTTC
.	TRBJ1-3	.	TRBV6-6	CASSYVHRVSGNTIYF	TGTGCCAGCAGTTACGTCCACAGGGTCTCTGGAAACACCATATATTTT
.	TRBJ1-2	TRBD1	TRBV7-2	CASSLGGTGGYGYTF	TGTGCCAGCAGCTTAGGGGGGACAGGGGGCTATGGCTACACCTTC
.	TRBJ2-1	.	TRBV20-1	CSASHPRLGHNEQFF	TGCAGTGCTAGTCACCCCCGGCTGGGGCACAATGAGCAGTTCTTC
.	TRBJ2-3	TRBD2	TRBV6-2/TRBV6-3	CASSYRTSGVTDTQYF	TGTGCCAGCAGTTACAGGACTAGCGGAGTCACAGATACGCAGTATTTT
once	TRBJ1-3	TRBD1	TRBV5-8	CASRRTGSGNTIYF	TGTGCCAGCAGACGGACAGGGTCTGGAAACACCATATATTTT
.	TRBJ2-6	TRBD2	TRBV10-3	CAISDGSGSVSGANVLTF	TGTGCCATCAGTGATGGTAGCGGGAGCGTCTCTGGGGCCAACGTCCTGACTTTC
.	TRBJ2-5	.	TRBV7-2	CASSWSLGETQYF	TGTGCCAGCAGCTGGAGCTTAGGAGAGACCCAGTACTTC
.	TRBJ1-2	.	TRBV6-5	CASRVRLVSEGYTF	TGTGCCAGCAGGGTCCGACTAGTCTCGGAAGGCTACACCTTC
.	TRBJ1-2	.	TRBV25-1	CASSVRGYYGYTF	TGTGCCAGCAGTGTTCGCGGGTACTATGGCTACACCTTC
few	TRBJ1-6	TRBD1	TRBV6-4	CASSVGQGDNSPLHF	TGTGCCAGCAGTGTTGGACAGGGCGATAATTCACCCCTCCACTTT
many	TRBJ2-3	.	TRBV27	CASRTGLLTDTQYF	TGTGCCAGCAGAACGGGACTGCTCACAGATACGCAGTATTTT
.	TRBJ2-2	.	TRBV6-2/TRBV6-3	CASSYSLGLANTGELFF	TGTGCCAGCAGTTACTCCTTGGGTCTAGCGAACACCGGGGAGCTGTTTTTT
.	TRBJ2-5	.	TRBV5-4	CASSPLAEQETQYF	TGTGCCAGCAGCCCTCTAGCTGAACAAGAGACCCAGTACTTC
.	TRBJ1-6	.	TRBV6-5	CASSQSQDSPLHF	TGTGCCAGCAGTCAAAGTCAGGATTCACCCCTCCACTTT
.	TRBJ2-5	TRBD2	TRBV3-1/TRBV3-2	CASSQVAGGKWETQYF	TGTGCCAGCAGCCAAGTAGCGGGAGGCAAGTGGGAGACCCAGTACTTC
.	TRBJ1-2	.	TRBV23-1	CASRHRGHSDYGYTF	TGCGCCAGCAGACATCGAGGGCACTCAGATTATGGCTACACCTTC
.	TRBJ1-1	.	TRBV2	CAGGRTMNTEAFF	TGTGCCGGAGGGAGGACCATGAACACTGAAGCTTTCTTT
once	TRBJ1-1	TRBD1	TRBV19	CASSARDRLNTEAFF	TGTGCCAGTAGTGCCCGGGACAGGCTGAACACTGAAGCTTTCTTT
.	TRBJ1-6	.	TRBV27	CASSLHNYNSPLHF	TGTGCCAGCAGTTTACACAACTATAATTCACCCCTCCACTTT
.	TRBJ1-2	.	TRBV12-3/TRBV12-4	CASATGLYGYTF	TGTGCCAGCGCGACGGGTCTTTATGGCTACACCTTC
once	TRBJ2-1	TRBD2	TRBV6-5	CASSSRGGASYNEQFF	TGTGCCAGCAGTTCTCGCGGGGGGGCCTCCTACAATGAGCAGTTCTTC